The 26 T cell receptor beta chains below all came from one sample that was sequenced in a study of long-term antiretroviral therapy in people with HIV. Researchers report immunoSEQ v3.0 was run at survey level. Only in-frame clones appear in the TCRdb table, and some are missing; sequencing was by immunoSEQ multiplex PCR. The sample lists 15,000 or so clones, around 89% seen once, with more than 10% in the top ten. The sample in question was unsorted PBMCs, obtained 0.7 years before starting antiretroviral therapy. The receptors come from a man aged 50-60 years with HIV.

For this clone: One end of the junction is discordant with germline, which a read error may explain. The rearrangement uses TRBV29-1 and TRBJ1-3, with 7 bases identical to TRBD1. Germline CDR1 and CDR2: SQVTM and ANQGSEA. The CDR3 is made up of 15 amino acids. The CDR3 protein is CSVKEGQSSGNTIYF. The CDR3 nucleotides are TGCAGCGTTAAAGAGGGACAGAGCTCTGGAAACACCATATATTTT.

This clone was counted a single time. The J gene is TRBJ2-1, the V gene TRBV6-6; 14 nucleotides line up with TRBD2. Losses at the gene ends were 9 bases for V and 4 bases for J; bases not matched to a gene: 2. CDR3 length: 14 amino acids. The germline gives CDR1 MNHNY, CDR2 SVGAGI (reference sequence). The CDR3: CARGTSGSYNEQFF. The CDR3 bases are TGTGCCAGGGGGACTAGCGGGAGTTACAATGAGCAGTTCTTC.

The chain has TRBV30 and TRBJ1-5, with 7 bases aligning to TRBD1. V was pared by 3 bases and J by 0 bases, with 8 bases of the junction left unmatched. The germline V gene has CDR1 GTSNPN and CDR2 SVGIG (reference sequence). This CDR3 spans 16 amino acids. For the CDR3, the DNA is TGTGCCTGGAGGGACCAAACAGGGGCTAGCAATCAGCCCCAGCATTTT. Its protein product is CAWRDQTGASNQPQHF.

This chain joins TRBV10-3 and TRBJ2-2, with TRBD1 matching over 10 bases. The CDR3 has 15 amino acids. V lost 6 bases, J lost 3 bases, and 4 bases stayed unmatched. Germline CDR1 and CDR2: ENHRY and SYGVKD. DNA of the CDR3: TGTGCCATCAGATCCGGGACAGGGGACACCGGGGAGCTGTTTTTT. Translation: CAIRSGTGDTGELFF.

This chain's CDR3 is CASLQINTEAFF. The CDR3 DNA reads as TGTGCCAGCTTACAGATAAACACTGAAGCTTTCTTT. The chain recombines TRBV18 with TRBJ1-1, with no clear D. Germline values: CDR1 KGHSH, CDR2 LQKENI. V shed 7 bases and J shed 2 bases, with 8 bases lying between them. The CDR3 consists of 12 residues.

The gene calls are TRBV5-4 and TRBJ1-2, with 7 nucleotides matching TRBD1. V trimming: 3 bases; J trimming: 4 bases; junction bases outside the gene matches: 12. Per germline, CDR1 SGHNT and CDR2 YYREEE (reference sequence). The CDR3 contains 16 residues. The CDR3 DNA reads as TGTGCCAGCAGCTCACCAGGGGGGGGCATGGGCTATGGCTACACCTTC. Protein: CASSSPGGGMGYGYTF.

The chain recombines TRBV29-1 with TRBJ1-2; D unclear. In germline, CDR1 is SQVTM, CDR2 ANQGSEA. The CDR3 loop spans 11 amino acids. The V end was cut by 4 bases, the J end by 8 bases, with 11 bases between. The CDR3 bases are TGCAGCGTTGTGTACGGGGAAGGCTACACCTTC. It encodes CSVVYGEGYTF.

This clone was picked up a small number of times. The CDR3 loop is CASSFLAGGFNEQFF. In DNA, the CDR3 is TGCGCCAGCAGTTTCCTAGCGGGAGGATTCAATGAGCAGTTCTTC. The genes are TRBV10-2 and TRBJ2-1; 11 bases line up with TRBD2. The germline CDR1 and CDR2 sequences are WSHSY and SAAADI. The CDR3 is made up of 15 amino acids. The V and J ends lost 5 bases and 6 bases, in that order; junction bases with no gene match: 6.

The chain uses TRBV19 and TRBJ1-3; 7 bases line up with TRBD1. Germline V gene lookup returns CDR1 LNHDA and CDR2 SQIVND (reference sequence). J gave up 1 base and V 3 bases, and 12 bases lay outside the gene matches. CDR3 size: 18 residues. The CDR3 DNA reads as TGTGCCAGTAGTATCGGCCTGGGACAGTCTTGGTCTGGAAACACCATATATTTT. This codes for CASSIGLGQSWSGNTIYF.

V and J are TRBV30 and TRBJ1-5; unclear D gene. The CDR3 runs to 14 residues. From germline, CDR1 is GTSNPN and CDR2 SVGIG (reference sequence). Trimming took 3 bases from V and 11 from J, leaving 20 bases between them. DNA of the CDR3: TGTGCCTGGAGCGCTGACGGGTGGTTCGCGTCCCAGCATTTT. Translating gives CAWSADGWFASQHF.

The rearrangement links TRBV28 to TRBJ1-4; D is unresolved. Germline loops: CDR1 MDHEN, CDR2 SYDVKM. CDR3 length equals 12 residues. The V and J ends lost 6 bases and 10 bases respectively, with 12 bases between them. The CDR3 region has the DNA TGTGCCAGCAGCCCCCCGCGGGGAAAACTGTTTTTT. As protein: CASSPPRGKLFF.

This sequence joins TRBV11-3 and TRBJ2-7; 15 nucleotides match TRBD2. V trimming: 6 bases; J trimming: 5 bases; junction bases outside the gene matches: 11. The CDR3 runs 17 residues. CDR1 and CDR2 from the germline V gene are SGHNT and YENEEA. The CDR3 region has the DNA TGTGCCAGCAGGGTCAGGACTAGCGGGGGGGAAAAAAACGAGCAGTACTTC. Its translation: CASRVRTSGGEKNEQYF.

The chain links TRBV4-3 to TRBJ2-6; D is possibly TRBD1 (6 bases). CDR3 size: 16 residues. Per the germline V gene, CDR1 is LGHNA and CDR2 is YSLEER. Trimming removed 1 base from V and 1 base from J, with 8 bases in between. CDR3 sequence: CASSQVTGSGANVLTF. CDR3 coding DNA: TGCGCCAGCAGCCAAGTCACAGGGTCTGGGGCCAACGTCCTGACTTTC.

This clone has just a few counts. This chain uses TRBV7-8 with TRBJ1-1; D not resolved. CDR1 SGHVS and CDR2 FQNEAQ come from the germline V gene. CDR3 length equals 15 residues. Trimming stripped 2 bases from V and 4 bases from J, with 14 bases between. The CDR3 DNA sequence: TGTGCCAGCAGCTTACGGTATCCAGGTCTCACTGAAGCTTTCTTT. Amino acids: CASSLRYPGLTEAFF.

This clone ranks as medium-sized (0.01 to 0.1%). V and J are TRBV7-8 and TRBJ2-2, with a tentative D call TRBD2 (6 bases). Germline V CDR1 and CDR2: SGHVS, FQNEAQ. V lost 2 bases to trimming and J lost 7 bases, with 11 bases between them. This CDR3 is 14 amino acids long. The CDR3 loop is CASSLRGTGGELFF. CDR3 in DNA: TGTGCCAGCAGCTTACGGGGGACCGGCGGGGAGCTGTTTTTT.

The gene calls are TRBV5-1 and TRBJ1-2; the D is unclear. The V end lost 0 bases, the J end lost 8 bases, and 14 bases lay between the germline ends. The germline gives CDR1 SGHRS, CDR2 YFSETQ. The CDR3 sequence is 14 residues long. CDR3 protein: CASSLAGQEGGYTF. The DNA of the CDR3 is TGCGCCAGCAGCTTGGCCGGGCAGGAGGGCGGCTACACCTTC.

V and J are TRBV5-1 and TRBJ2-7; D gene unclear. The V and J ends lost 2 bases and 6 bases respectively, with 18 bases between them. Germline V lookup: CDR1 SGHRS, CDR2 YFSETQ. The CDR3 length is 15 residues. The CDR3 sequence is CASSLIPEIKAEQYF. In DNA form, the CDR3 reads TGCGCCAGCAGCTTAATTCCCGAAATTAAGGCCGAGCAGTACTTC.

The chain couples TRBV5-6 to TRBJ1-1; D not certain. Germline lookup yields CDR1 SGHDT and CDR2 YYEEEE. This CDR3 is 15 amino acids long. V lost 0 bases and J lost 2, with 11 bases in between. CDR3 in amino acids: CASSLGGLINTEAFF. CDR3 in DNA: TGTGCCAGCAGCTTGGGAGGTTTGATTAACACTGAAGCTTTCTTT.

The chain combines TRBV9 with TRBJ1-5; 7 nucleotides align to TRBD1. Trimming at V came to 4 bases and at J to 0 bases, leaving 4 bases not matched to a gene. Germline CDR1 reads SGDLS; CDR2 reads YYNGEE. The CDR3 has 15 amino acids. CDR3 loop: CASSYRGNSNQPQHF. CDR3 bases: TGTGCCAGCAGCTACAGGGGAAATAGCAATCAGCCCCAGCATTTT. Full variable domain (remainder filled in from reference TRBV9 and TRBJ1-5): DSGVTQTPKHLITATGQRVTLRCSPRSGDLSVYWYQQSLDQGLQFLIQYYNGEERAKGNILERFSAQQFPDLHSELNLSSLELGDSALYFCASSYRGNSNQPQHFGDGTRLSIL.

The chain links TRBV4-3 to TRBJ2-7; D remains unclear. The CDR3 is 14 residues long. V lost 4 bases to trimming and J lost 6 bases, with 16 bases between them. Germline values: CDR1 LGHNA, CDR2 YSLEER. The CDR3 sequence: CASSLRTGPGEQYF. CDR3 coding DNA: TGCGCCAGCAGCCTCCGGACGGGCCCCGGCGAGCAGTACTTC.

The V call is TRBV5-1, the J call TRBJ1-2; 7 nucleotides agree with TRBD1. Germline V lookup: CDR1 SGHRS, CDR2 YFSETQ. The junction had 0 bases not matched to a gene; V was cut back by 0 bases and J by 4 bases. The CDR3 has 13 residues. The CDR3, as DNA: TGCGCCAGCAGCTTGGGGACAGGCTATGGCTACACCTTC. This translates into CASSLGTGYGYTF.

J is TRBJ1-2 and V is TRBV10-3; the D gene is possibly TRBD1 (5 bases). Looked up from germline, CDR1 is ENHRY and CDR2 is SYGVKD. The ends were cut back, 7 bases at V and 4 bases at J, with 16 bases in the middle. This CDR3 spans 14 amino acids. CDR3 loop: CAIMDGDGSYGYTF. Written as DNA, the CDR3 is TGTGCCATCATGGACGGGGACGGTAGCTATGGCTACACCTTC.

The chain links TRBV9 to TRBJ1-2, with 7 bases fitting TRBD1. After removal of 4 bases from V and 2 bases from J, the junction contained 8 bases not matched to a gene. Germline V CDR1 and CDR2: SGDLS, YYNGEE. This CDR3 contains 15 residues. CDR3 region: CASSPQGTANYGYTF. For the CDR3, the DNA is TGTGCCAGCAGCCCCCAAGGGACAGCCAACTATGGCTACACCTTC.

In its sample, this clone was seen once. The rearrangement uses TRBV13 and TRBJ2-3; weak D call: TRBD2 (6 bases). The CDR3 contains 13 residues. V lost 5 bases and J lost 10, with 16 bases in between. Germline lookup yields CDR1 PRHDT and CDR2 FYEKMQ (reference sequence). The CDR3 here is CASSRRSGRAQYF. CDR3 in DNA: TGTGCCAGCAGCAGGAGATCCGGGAGAGCGCAGTATTTT.

The V gene is TRBV5-4, the J gene TRBJ2-2; the D is unclear. Germline lookup yields CDR1 SGHNT and CDR2 YYREEE (reference sequence). Trimming took 7 bases from V and 5 from J, leaving 15 bases between them. The CDR3 consists of 14 residues. The CDR3 is CASQIGLLTGELFF. CDR3 DNA: TGTGCCAGCCAAATCGGGCTTCTGACCGGGGAGCTGTTTTTT. The variable domain in full, completed from reference TRBV5-4 and TRBJ2-2, reads ETGVTQSPTHLIKTRGQQVTLRCSSQSGHNTVSWYQQALGQGPQFIFQYYREEENGRGNFPPRFSGLQFPNYSSELNVNALELDDSALYLCASQIGLLTGELFFGEGSRLTVL.

CDR3 sequence reads: CASSPQGLEDGYTF. For the CDR3, the DNA is TGTGCCAGCTCACCACAGGGCCTTGAGGATGGCTACACCTTC. The chain uses TRBV18 and TRBJ1-2, with D unclear. Trimming cost V 1 base and J 6 bases, with 12 bases left between them. This CDR3 is built from 14 residues. CDR1 KGHSH and CDR2 LQKENI come from the germline V gene.